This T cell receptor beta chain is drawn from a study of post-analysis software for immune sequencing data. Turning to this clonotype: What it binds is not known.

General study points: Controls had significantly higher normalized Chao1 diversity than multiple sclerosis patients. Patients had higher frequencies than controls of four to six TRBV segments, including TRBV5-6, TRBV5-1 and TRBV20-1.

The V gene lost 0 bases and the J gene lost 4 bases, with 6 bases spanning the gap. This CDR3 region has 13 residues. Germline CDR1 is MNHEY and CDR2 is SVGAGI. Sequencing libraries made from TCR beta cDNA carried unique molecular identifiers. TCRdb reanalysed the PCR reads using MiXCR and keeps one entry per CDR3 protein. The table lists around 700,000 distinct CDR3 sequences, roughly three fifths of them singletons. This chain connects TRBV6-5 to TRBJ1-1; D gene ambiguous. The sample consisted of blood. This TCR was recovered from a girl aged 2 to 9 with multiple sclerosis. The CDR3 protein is CASSYSRSTEAFF. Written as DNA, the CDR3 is TGTGCCAGCAGTTACTCGAGAAGCACTGAAGCTTTCTTT.